The 18 T cell receptor beta chains presented below share a single source sample, sequenced in a study of T cells in Graves' hyperthyroidism and ophthalmopathy. TCR beta CDR3 region amplification was performed from RNA transcripts. RT-PCR in the first round (using the HTBI primer set) targeted the TCR CDR3. TCRdb reanalysed the multiplex PCR reads using MiXCR and keeps one entry per CDR3 protein. The sample lists 600,000 to 800,000 distinct CDR3 sequences; 35% were seen once. Sequences were obtained from blood. These receptors were collected from a woman between 35 and 50 years old with Graves' hyperthyroidism.

The chain uses TRBV6-1 and TRBJ1-5; 10 bases are shared with TRBD1. In germline, CDR1 is MNHNS, CDR2 SASEGT. V trimming: 11 bases; J trimming: 5 bases; junction bases outside the gene matches: 3. The CDR3 contains 12 residues. This CDR3 reads CAVGQGDQPQHF. CDR3 coding DNA: TGTGCCGTAGGACAGGGGGATCAGCCCCAGCATTTT.

The sample holds many counts of this clonotype. This chain links TRBV7-6 with TRBJ2-7; D is possibly TRBD1 (5 bases). The CDR3 is 15 residues long. Trimming took off 0 bases at V and 2 bases at J, with 11 bases between the two ends. Germline V lookup: CDR1 SGHVS, CDR2 FNYEAQ. CDR3 sequence reads: CASSLARGRAYEQYF. The CDR3 region has the DNA TGTGCCAGCAGCTTAGCGCGTGGCAGGGCCTACGAGCAGTACTTC.

This clonotype was recorded only once. The chain employs TRBV7-9 and TRBJ1-1; 8 bases line up with TRBD1. CDR3 size: 15 residues. The trim removed 5 bases at V and 1 base at J, leaving 6 bases unmatched. Per the germline V gene, CDR1 is SEHNR and CDR2 is FQNEAQ (reference sequence). The CDR3 region has the DNA TGTGCCAGCAGCGCAGGGACAGGATCGAACACTGAAGCTTTCTTT. Protein sequence: CASSAGTGSNTEAFF.

This clonotype was observed a handful of times. The chain recombines TRBV9 with TRBJ1-2, with a tentative D call TRBD1 (5 bases). The CDR3 extends over 16 amino acids. Germline lookup yields CDR1 SGDLS and CDR2 YYNGEE. Trimming took 5 bases from V and 4 from J, leaving 21 bases between them. CDR3 sequence: CASSPGGGEGGYGYTF. The CDR3 coding sequence is TGTGCCAGCAGTCCTGGGGGGGGGGAGGGCGGCTATGGCTACACCTTC. The full variable domain, with the rest looked up from reference TRBV9 and TRBJ1-2, is DSGVTQTPKHLITATGQRVTLRCSPRSGDLSVYWYQQSLDQGLQFLIQYYNGEERAKGNILERFSAQQFPDLHSELNLSSLELGDSALYFCASSPGGGEGGYGYTFGSGTRLTVV.

With regard to this clonotype: One base away lies a much larger clone, so this may be a sequencing read error. The V gene is TRBV6-1, the J gene TRBJ2-7; D is possibly TRBD1 (5 bases). The length of the CDR3 is 14 residues. Germline V lookup: CDR1 MNHNS, CDR2 SASEGT. CDR3: CASSKQVFSYGQYF. The CDR3 region has the DNA TGCGCCAGCAGTAAACAGGTATTCTCCTACGGGCAGTACTTC.

The chain combines TRBV14 with TRBJ1-6; no reliable D call. V was pared by 8 bases and J by 0 bases, with 14 bases between. Germline CDR1 and CDR2: SGHDN and FVKESK. This CDR3 comprises 16 residues. Here the CDR3 DNA reads TGTGCCAGCTCACCACGGGTTAGCTCCTATAATTCACCCCTCCACTTT. It yields the protein CASSPRVSSYNSPLHF.

Ten or more counts support this clonotype. V is TRBV5-4 and J is TRBJ1-2; no firm D call. Germline loops: CDR1 SGHNT, CDR2 YYREEE (reference sequence). This CDR3 region has 12 residues. The V end lost 4 bases, the J end lost 5 bases, and 9 bases lay between the germline ends. The CDR3 loop reads CASSNHPYGYTF. Written as DNA, the CDR3 is TGTGCCAGCAGCAATCATCCATATGGCTACACCTTC.

For this clonotype: It may be a read error: a sequence one base away is much more abundant. The CDR3: CASSSMQAEASF. CDR3 coding DNA: TGTGCCAGCAGCTCAATGCAGGCTGAAGCTTCCTTT. This chain links TRBV7-2 with TRBJ1-1; unclear D gene. Germline CDR1 is SGHTA and CDR2 is FQGNSA. The CDR3 length is 12 residues.

About this clonotype itself: The CDR3 does not end in the conserved phenylalanine or tryptophan, so this is likely a read error. Because the CDR3's place on the DNA is in doubt, the DNA is left out and the CDR3 is given as listed by TCRdb. The chain links TRBV2 to TRBJ1-4. From germline, CDR1 is SNHLY and CDR2 FYNNEI. The CDR3 has 9 residues if both end residues are counted. The chain's CDR3 is CASSEVGNY.

There are many counts of this clonotype. The CDR3 reads CAISHDRRNQPQHF. The CDR3 nucleotides are TGTGCCATCAGTCACGACAGGAGAAATCAGCCCCAGCATTTT. V usage is TRBV10-3 and J usage is TRBJ1-5; maybe TRBD1 (6 bases). CDR1 ENHRY and CDR2 SYGVKD come from the germline V gene. The CDR3 sequence is 14 residues long. V lost 5 bases and J lost 4, with 12 bases in between.

This chain uses TRBV19 with TRBJ2-7, with a possible D match to TRBD1 (5 bases). Germline V gene data show CDR1 as LNHDA and CDR2 as SQIVND (reference sequence). This CDR3 has 14 residues. V lost 1 base to trimming and J lost 1 base, with 8 bases between them. The CDR3 is CASSIGAGSYEQYF. The CDR3 DNA follows: TGTGCCAGTAGTATAGGAGCAGGGTCCTACGAGCAGTACTTC.

This clonotype has just a few counts. The chain has TRBV4-2 and TRBJ1-1, with TRBD1 as a possible D gene (5 bases). The CDR3 is made up of 16 amino acids. Trimming stripped 3 bases from V and 3 bases from J, with 17 bases between. Germline CDR1 is LGHNA and CDR2 is YNFKEQ. This chain's CDR3 is CASSHLKGTGHTEAFF. The CDR3 region has the DNA TGTGCCAGCAGCCATCTCAAAGGGACGGGGCACACTGAAGCTTTCTTT.

As to this clonotype: At one boundary the junction diverges from the germline segment, which might be a read error. The chain couples TRBV7-9 to TRBJ1-1; tentatively, D is TRBD1 (5 bases). The CDR3 has 15 amino acids. CDR1 and CDR2 from the germline V gene are SEHNR and FQNEAQ (reference sequence). The CDR3 reads CASSLPAPLDTGAFF. CDR3 nucleotides: TGTGCCAGCAGCTTACCCGCCCCCTTGGACACTGGAGCTTTCTTT.

V is TRBV6-1 and J is TRBJ2-5, with a weak D call TRBD1 (6 bases). V was shortened by 5 bases and J by 5 bases, with 15 bases between the two germline ends. The length of the CDR3 is 14 residues. The V gene's germline CDR1 is MNHNS and CDR2 SASEGT. DNA for the CDR3: TGTGCCAGCAGTCAACAGGGTCAAGGGGAGACCCAGTACTTC. Amino acids: CASSQQGQGETQYF.

The V call is TRBV5-1, the J call TRBJ2-2; D remains ambiguous. CDR1 and CDR2 from the germline V gene are SGHRS and YFSETQ. The CDR3 totals 17 residues. Trimming removed 4 bases at V and 1 base at J, with 17 bases between. CDR3 loop: CASSSQQIYLNTGELFF. The CDR3 coding sequence is TGCGCCAGCAGCAGCCAACAAATTTACCTGAACACCGGGGAGCTGTTTTTT.

The chain uses TRBV6-2 or TRBV6-3 and TRBJ2-7; D remains ambiguous. The germline V and J ends were trimmed by 7 bases and 2 bases, with 15 bases remaining between them. The V gene's germline CDR1 is MNHEY and CDR2 SVGEGT. This CDR3 has 14 residues. CDR3 sequence: CASTTGLKTYEQYF. The CDR3 nucleotides read TGTGCCAGCACCACGGGCCTGAAAACCTACGAGCAGTACTTC.

This clonotype has a count of ten or more. This chain uses TRBV7-2 with TRBJ1-6, with 7 bases lining up with TRBD1. Germline V gene data show CDR1 as SGHTA and CDR2 as FQGNSA. The CDR3 is 16 residues long. V dropped 5 bases and J dropped 8; count of bases not matched to a gene: 12. CDR3 sequence: CASSISNRGLYSPLHF. CDR3 bases: TGTGCCAGCAGCATATCTAACAGGGGACTCTATTCACCCCTCCACTTT.

This clonotype was seen repeatedly, ten times or more. The chain combines TRBV9 with TRBJ1-1; D unresolved. Germline values: CDR1 SGDLS, CDR2 YYNGEE. The CDR3 is made up of 16 amino acids. The V end was cut by 2 bases, the J end by 1 base, with 15 bases between. CDR3 in amino acids: CASSVGMIAANTEAFF. CDR3 coding DNA: TGTGCCAGCAGCGTTGGGATGATTGCGGCGAACACTGAAGCTTTCTTT.